These 28 T cell receptor beta chains were all obtained from the same sample, sequenced in a study of CXCR3-negative and CXCR3-positive naive CD8 T cells. Findings and limits, study-wide: When CXCR3-positive naive cells were set against CXCR3-negative naive cells, the former had more hydrophobic TRB CDR3s.

Antigens of these TCRs are unknown. The authors prepared UMI-labeled TRB cDNA libraries by 5' RACE. TCRdb re-called the 5' RACE reads, yielding one record per CDR3 amino acid sequence without DNA. The repertoire table contains some 150,000 distinct CDR3 sequences. Material for sequencing was naive CXCR3+ CD8+ T cells from blood. Subset: CD45RO-CCR7+CD27+CD95- naive CD8+ T cells expressing CXCR3 (TNR3+). These receptors came from a human donor in good health. Some clones in this sample may be carry-over from other donors' samples.

The J gene is TRBJ2-3, the V gene TRBV29-1; the TCRdb D gene call, TRBD1, has no DNA to confirm it. This CDR3 contains 18 residues. CDR1 SQVTM and CDR2 ANQGSEA come from the germline V gene. The CDR3 sequence is CSVYPGTLGQFRSDTQYF.

The rearrangement links TRBV29-1 to TRBJ2-2; with no DNA, the TCRdb D assignment of TRBD2 cannot be verified. This CDR3 contains 12 residues. Germline V gene lookup returns CDR1 SQVTM and CDR2 ANQGSEA. CDR3 in amino acids: CSVGRGTGELFF.

This chain uses TRBV7-9 with TRBJ2-5; TCRdb designates TRBD1, a call that cannot be tested without DNA. Per the germline V gene, CDR1 is SEHNR and CDR2 is FQNEAQ (reference sequence). The length of the CDR3 is 15 residues. This chain's CDR3 is CASSSYRTGQETQYF.

The chain is built from TRBV7-9 and TRBJ2-1; TCRdb's D call, TRBD2, is unchecked because there is no DNA. The CDR3 sequence is 17 residues long. From germline, CDR1 is SEHNR and CDR2 FQNEAQ (reference sequence). The CDR3 spells CASSLNGGTSWRGEQFF.

V is TRBV6-5 and J is TRBJ2-3; TCRdb's D gene call, TRBD1, goes unchecked for lack of DNA. The CDR3 has 16 amino acids. The germline CDR1 and CDR2 sequences are MNHEY and SVGAGI. Here the CDR3 reads CASSQTGGGAGITQYF.

The rearrangement joins TRBV15 to TRBJ2-7; TCRdb indicates TRBD1, and absent DNA this call remains unverified. The CDR3 runs 14 residues. Per germline, CDR1 LNHNV and CDR2 YYDKDF (reference sequence). The CDR3 spells CATSSYRGGYEQYF.

The gene calls are TRBV7-9 and TRBJ2-7; TCRdb picks TRBD1, but there is no DNA to check that call. CDR1 and CDR2 from the germline V gene are SEHNR and FQNEAQ (reference sequence). This CDR3 is 13 amino acids long. CDR3 region: CASSFPTGSEQYF.

V and J are TRBV4-1 and TRBJ2-1; TCRdb returns TRBD1, unconfirmable since there is no DNA. CDR1 MGHRA and CDR2 YSYEKL come from the germline V gene. There are 17 residues in the CDR3. CDR3 residues: CTSSQGGQRPSYNEQFF.

This chain uses TRBV10-2 with TRBJ2-7; there is no DNA to check the TCRdb D call of TRBD1. The CDR3 runs to 12 residues. Germline V gene lookup returns CDR1 WSHSY and CDR2 SAAADI. CDR3: CASSGRVHEQYF.

The rearrangement uses TRBV18 and TRBJ2-2. The CDR3 has 12 residues. CDR1 and CDR2 from the germline V gene are KGHSH and LQKENI. The CDR3 spells CASSFSAGELFF.

This chain connects TRBV7-2 to TRBJ2-7. CDR3 size: 15 residues. Per the germline V gene, CDR1 is SGHTA and CDR2 is FQGNSA. CDR3 loop: CASSLADISSYEQYF.

J is TRBJ2-7 and V is TRBV4-1; TCRdb lists TRBD2, though no DNA is available to test this call. Germline V gene lookup returns CDR1 MGHRA and CDR2 YSYEKL. This CDR3 is built from 17 residues. The chain's CDR3 is CASSPRSGLAGGDEQYF.

V usage is TRBV7-9 and J usage is TRBJ1-1; TCRdb indicates TRBD1, and absent DNA this call remains unverified. From germline, CDR1 is SEHNR and CDR2 FQNEAQ (reference sequence). CDR3 length equals 15 residues. CDR3 region: CASSSTRQGHTEAFF.

The chain has TRBV21-1 and TRBJ2-3; TCRdb proposes TRBD1, but this gene call is untestable without DNA. TRBV21-1 has pseudogene status. This CDR3 spans 15 amino acids. This CDR3 is CASSIRQGTTDTQYF.

This chain connects TRBV6-6 to TRBJ2-7; there is no DNA to check the TCRdb D call of TRBD1. Germline lookup yields CDR1 MNHNY and CDR2 SVGAGI (reference sequence). CDR3 size: 14 residues. The CDR3 region is CASTYGGAVYEQYF.

The genes are TRBV4-1 and TRBJ2-1. The CDR3 extends over 13 amino acids. The germline V gene encodes CDR1 MGHRA and CDR2 YSYEKL. The CDR3 sequence is CASSPKGYNEQFF.

The chain is built from TRBV11-1 and TRBJ2-2. The V gene's germline CDR1 is SGHAT and CDR2 FQDESV (reference sequence). The CDR3 loop spans 15 amino acids. The CDR3 is CASSFPVGNTGELFF.

This chain connects TRBV7-9 to TRBJ2-3; the D call from TCRdb, TRBD1, cannot be confirmed without DNA. The CDR3 runs to 12 residues. Germline V CDR1 and CDR2: SEHNR, FQNEAQ (reference sequence). The CDR3 spells CASRATGRTSYF. Complete variable domain (other parts from reference TRBV7-9 and TRBJ2-3): DTGVSQNPRHKITKRGQNVTFRCDPISEHNRLYWYRQTLGQGPEFLTYFQNEAQLEKSRLLSDRFSAERPKGSFSTLEIQRTEQGDSAMYLCASRATGRTSYFGPGTRLTVL.

The V call is TRBV10-3, the J call TRBJ2-5; TCRdb proposes TRBD2, but this gene call is untestable without DNA. This CDR3 comprises 17 residues. Germline CDR1 ENHRY, CDR2 SYGVKD. The CDR3 sequence is CAISAAGTSGGQETQYF.

The CDR3 loop is CASNSGGNEQFF. V is TRBV2 and J is TRBJ2-1; no DNA is available, so the TRBD2 call from TCRdb remains unchecked. The CDR3 totals 12 residues. In germline, CDR1 is SNHLY, CDR2 FYNNEI.

This chain uses TRBV4-1 with TRBJ2-2; without DNA, the TCRdb call of TRBD2 cannot be checked. CDR1 is MGHRA and CDR2 is YSYEKL in the germline V gene. The CDR3 loop spans 16 amino acids. The CDR3 here is CASSPLTGGNTGELFF.

The rearrangement links TRBV7-3 to TRBJ1-1; the TCRdb D gene call, TRBD1, has no DNA to confirm it. The CDR3 is 13 amino acids. Per the germline V gene, CDR1 is SGHTA and CDR2 is FQGTGA. CDR3 loop: CASSRTGGTEAFF.

The genes are TRBV20-1 and TRBJ2-5; TCRdb reports TRBD2, a call that lacks DNA to check it against. The CDR3 extends over 18 amino acids. The germline gives CDR1 DFQATT, CDR2 SNEGSKA (reference sequence). CDR3 sequence: CSASPLQWEGLWEETQYF.

The gene calls are TRBV12-3 or TRBV12-4 and TRBJ1-1. The CDR3 has 15 amino acids. Here the CDR3 reads CASSFYRDFNTEAFF.

The chain employs TRBV29-1 and TRBJ2-2. The V gene's germline CDR1 is SQVTM and CDR2 ANQGSEA. The CDR3 runs to 14 residues. The CDR3 protein is CSVEESVLAGELFF.

This sequence joins TRBV12-3 or TRBV12-4 and TRBJ2-1; the D call from TCRdb, TRBD2, cannot be confirmed without DNA. CDR3 length equals 11 residues. This CDR3 reads CASNQGGEQFF.

J is TRBJ2-7 and V is TRBV27; without DNA, the TCRdb call of TRBD2 cannot be checked. Germline V CDR1 and CDR2: MNHEY, SMNVEV (reference sequence). CDR3 length equals 13 residues. The CDR3 loop reads CASSLGEGYEQYF.

The CDR3: CSVEVRSAPGSYEQYF. The chain combines TRBV29-1 with TRBJ2-7; the TCRdb call, TRBD1, lacks DNA for checking. The CDR3 totals 16 residues. Germline values: CDR1 SQVTM, CDR2 ANQGSEA.